This TCR beta chain was sequenced in a study of blood T cell repertoires in COVID-19. The wider study: From the United States, Italy and Spain came samples of acute and convalescent COVID-19. Sample material is recorded as cDNA or gDNA derived from T cells, B-cell-depleted T cells, or PBMCs.

Per the germline V gene, CDR1 is SEHNR and CDR2 is FQNEAQ (reference sequence). The CDR3 is 15 amino acids. V was cut by 4 bases and J by 5 bases, with 17 bases left in between. As handled by the study authors: Nucleated cell counts were estimated from reference gene primer amplification. Here immunoSEQ multiplex PCR was the method, and the copy in TCRdb shows in-frame clones only, minus some. The DNA gave D and trimming, while V, J and clone size come from that table. Here the sample spans more than 200,000 clones, approximately 81% being singletons. The sequence derives from a man in his 60s with acute or convalescent COVID-19. V and J are TRBV7-9 and TRBJ2-5; maybe TRBD2 (6 bases). Sample: peripheral blood. DNA for the CDR3: TGTGCCAGCAGCTCCTCCCCCGGGGCGGGGGAGACCCAGTACTTC. Encoded protein: CASSSSPGAGETQYF.